A single sample gave rise to the 8 T cell receptor beta chains below, sequenced in a study of blood T cell repertoires in COVID-19. Some clones are missing from TCRdb's copy, which holds only in-frame ones; the method was immunoSEQ multiplex PCR. The table includes a few hundred thousand clones, roughly 84% detected once. Sequenced input: PBMCs or T cells enriched from blood (not recorded which). The receptors were gathered from a middle-aged woman who had recovered from COVID-19.

Here the CDR3 reads CASSPRRRQGQPQHF. In DNA form, the CDR3 reads TGTGCCAGCAGTCCCCGGAGACGCCAGGGTCAGCCCCAGCATTTT. V gene TRBV28 combines with J gene TRBJ1-5; possible D gene TRBD1, 5 bases. This CDR3 has 15 amino acids. With 5 bases removed from V and 6 bases from J, the gap between germline ends came to 17 bases. Germline CDR1 is MDHEN and CDR2 is SYDVKM.

The rearrangement uses TRBV18 and TRBJ2-7; no clear D. This CDR3 contains 14 residues. The V end was cut by 6 bases, the J end by 1 base, with 13 bases between. Germline CDR1 is KGHSH and CDR2 is LQKENI. The CDR3, as DNA: TGTGCCAGCTCCCCTCAAACGGGTTCCTACGAGCAGTACGTC. Residues: CASSPQTGSYEQYV.

The rearrangement joins TRBV5-1 to TRBJ2-2; the match to TRBD2 covers 12 bases. Losses at the gene ends were 7 bases for V and 0 bases for J; bases not matched to a gene: 4. In germline, CDR1 is SGHRS, CDR2 YFSETQ. The CDR3 has 16 residues. The CDR3 sequence: CASRTSGVANTGELFF. The CDR3 DNA is TGCGCCAGCCGGACTAGCGGGGTCGCGAACACCGGGGAGCTGTTTTTT. Based on the CDR3 plus reference TRBV5-1 and TRBJ2-2, the full variable domain is KAGVTQTPRYLIKTRGQQVTLSCSPISGHRSVSWYQQTPGQGLQFLFEYFSETQRNKGNFPGRFSGRQFSNSRSEMNVSTLELGDSALYLCASRTSGVANTGELFFGEGSRLTVL.

The rearrangement joins TRBV28 to TRBJ2-1; TRBD2 matches 7 bases. J gave up 5 bases and V 8 bases, and 6 bases lay outside the gene matches. The CDR3 contains 13 residues. In germline, CDR1 is MDHEN, CDR2 SYDVKM. The CDR3 protein is CASGTTGNNEQFF. DNA of the CDR3: TGTGCCAGCGGGACTACTGGAAACAATGAGCAGTTCTTC.

V is TRBV30 and J is TRBJ1-2, with 7 positions matching TRBD1. CDR1 GTSNPN and CDR2 SVGIG come from the germline V gene (reference sequence). The CDR3 length is 14 residues. The J segment lost 3 bases and the V segment lost 2 bases, leaving 6 bases of the junction unmatched. The CDR3 region is CAWSYGQGDYGYTF. Written as DNA, the CDR3 is TGTGCCTGGAGTTATGGGCAGGGGGACTATGGCTACACCTTC.

V and J are TRBV6-5 and TRBJ1-3, with D hard to call. This CDR3 contains 14 residues. Germline V lookup: CDR1 MNHEY, CDR2 SVGAGI. The V and J ends lost 6 bases and 0 bases respectively, with 9 bases between them. Here the CDR3 DNA reads TGTGCCAGCAGGAATCCCGGCTCTGGAAACACCATATATTTT. Amino acid sequence: CASRNPGSGNTIYF.

The rearrangement links TRBV27 to TRBJ2-2; 7 bases are shared with TRBD2. The germline V gene has CDR1 MNHEY and CDR2 SMNVEV (reference sequence). The CDR3 sequence is 15 residues long. The ends lost 6 bases at V and 4 bases at J; junction bases unmatched: 8. The CDR3 nucleotides are TGTGCCAGCAGAGAACTAGTAGCGGGCACCGGGGAGCTGTTTTTT. Translated: CASRELVAGTGELFF.

This chain uses TRBV5-1 with TRBJ2-1; 7 bases match TRBD2. Per the germline V gene, CDR1 is SGHRS and CDR2 is YFSETQ. This CDR3 comprises 16 residues. V dropped 2 bases and J dropped 0; count of bases not matched to a gene: 5. Written as DNA, the CDR3 is TGCGCCAGCAGCTTACTAGCGCTAAGCTCCTACAATGAGCAGTTCTTC. This gives the protein CASSLLALSSYNEQFF.